These 12 T cell receptor beta chains were sequenced from one sample in a study of radiotherapy plus CTLA-4 blockade in lung cancer. The table came from immunoSEQ multiplex PCR; TCRdb's copy has only in-frame clones and leaves some out. Of about 59,000 clones listed, around 74% are singletons. The sequences come from peripheral blood, collected from a patient treated with radiotherapy plus ipilimumab. The receptors shown here come from a human donor with non-small cell lung cancer whose response to radiotherapy plus ipilimumab could not be evaluated.

V gene TRBV29-1 combines with J gene TRBJ2-3, with TRBD1 identical over 9 bases. Germline CDR1 SQVTM, CDR2 ANQGSEA. The CDR3 consists of 14 residues. V shed 0 bases and J 4 bases; nucleotides not matched to a gene: 2. CDR3 loop: CSVEETGGSDTQYF. CDR3 coding DNA: TGCAGCGTTGAAGAGACAGGGGGATCAGATACGCAGTATTTT.

The chain is built from TRBV6-1 and TRBJ1-2; no reliable D call. The CDR3 sequence is 11 residues long. V was clipped by 5 bases and J by 4 bases, with 5 bases between them. Germline values: CDR1 MNHNS, CDR2 SASEGT. The CDR3 DNA reads TGTGCCAGCAGTCGGGTCTATGGCTACACCTTC. Protein sequence: CASSRVYGYTF.

V is TRBV19 and J is TRBJ1-2; 7 nucleotides line up with TRBD1. V shed 4 bases and J 4 bases; nucleotides not matched to a gene: 12. Germline V lookup: CDR1 LNHDA, CDR2 SQIVND (reference sequence). CDR3 length equals 16 residues. The DNA for the CDR3 is TGTGCCAGTAGTACAACTCGACAGGGACGATCCTATGGCTACACCTTC. It translates to CASSTTRQGRSYGYTF.

The genes are TRBV9 and TRBJ1-1; perhaps TRBD1 as D (5 bases). Deletions cut 5 bases from V and 3 bases from J, with 11 bases between. The germline V gene encodes CDR1 SGDLS and CDR2 YYNGEE. The CDR3 runs to 13 residues. CDR3 nucleotides: TGTGCCAGCAGGGACACCCGGGACACTGAAGCTTTCTTT. Translating gives CASRDTRDTEAFF.

The CDR3, as DNA: TGTGCCAGCAGCTTAGGGGTAGTGGGCTCCTACGAGCAGTACTTC. Its translation is CASSLGVVGSYEQYF. V usage is TRBV5-8 and J usage is TRBJ2-7, with TRBD1 as a possible D gene (5 bases). The ends were cut back, 2 bases at V and 0 bases at J, with 12 bases in the middle. There are 15 residues in the CDR3. Per germline, CDR1 SGHTS and CDR2 YDEGEE.

The sample holds a few counts of this clone. The V and J genes are TRBV30 and TRBJ2-5, with D tentatively TRBD1 (5 bases). The CDR3 spans 13 residues. The germline CDR1 and CDR2 sequences are GTSNPN and SVGIG (reference sequence). The germline V and J ends were trimmed by 4 bases and 5 bases, with 14 bases remaining between them. In DNA form, the CDR3 reads TGTGCCTGGAAGGTGCAGGGTGGGGAGACCCAGTACTTC. Translation gives CAWKVQGGETQYF.

The V gene is TRBV7-9, the J gene TRBJ2-1, with TRBD2 identical over 13 bases. There are 17 residues in the CDR3. Germline CDR1 SEHNR, CDR2 FQNEAQ (reference sequence). Trimming at V came to 3 bases and at J to 10 bases, leaving 12 bases not matched to a gene. CDR3 nucleotides: TGTGCCAGCAGCTTGTTGACTAGCGGGGGGAGTTCTCAAGAGCAGTTCTTC. This gives the protein CASSLLTSGGSSQEQFF.

This clone was found once. The chain is built from TRBV19 and TRBJ1-1; maybe TRBD1 (5 bases). CDR3 length: 13 residues. The germline V and J ends were trimmed by 4 bases and 1 base, with 7 bases remaining between them. Germline CDR1 and CDR2: LNHDA and SQIVND (reference sequence). The CDR3 is CASSNQGNTEAFF. The DNA of the CDR3 is TGTGCCAGTAGTAACCAGGGGAACACTGAAGCTTTCTTT.

The rearrangement uses TRBV6-6 and TRBJ1-6; maybe TRBD1 (5 bases). Trimming took 8 bases from V and 10 from J, leaving 12 bases between them. The germline V gene encodes CDR1 MNHNY and CDR2 SVGAGI (reference sequence). The CDR3 sequence is 12 residues long. The CDR3 sequence: CASRGSYSPLHF. The DNA for the CDR3 is TGTGCCAGCCGGGGGTCCTACTCACCCCTCCACTTT.

The J gene is TRBJ2-5, the V gene TRBV7-2, with 9 bases identical to TRBD1. The DNA end is more similar to TRBJ2-7, so the J call may be wrong. The CDR3 has 15 amino acids. Germline CDR1 and CDR2: SGHTA and FQGNSA. The DNA for the CDR3 is TGTGCCAGCAGCCGACAGGGACAGGGCTCCTACGAGCAGTACTTC. Its translation: CASSRQGQGSYEQYF.

In nucleotides, the CDR3 is TGTGCCAGTAGTATTACAGGGCTAGCGGGATTTTACGAGCAGTACTTC. This encodes CASSITGLAGFYEQYF. The chain joins TRBV19 to TRBJ2-5; 9 bases fit TRBD2. Judging by the DNA end, TRBJ2-7 fits better; the J call may be wrong. Germline CDR1 reads LNHDA; CDR2 reads SQIVND (reference sequence). CDR3 size: 16 residues.

This clone is a singleton in its sample. This chain connects TRBV6-5 to TRBJ1-2, with a weak D call TRBD1 (5 bases). V was clipped by 6 bases and J by 2 bases, with 10 bases between them. CDR3 length equals 13 residues. Per the germline V gene, CDR1 is MNHEY and CDR2 is SVGAGI. The CDR3 DNA sequence: TGTGCCAGCAGCCTCGACAGAAACTATGGCTACACCTTC. This encodes CASSLDRNYGYTF.